This TCR beta chain was sequenced in a study of CD4 T cells in relation to SARS-CoV-2 and coronaviruses. Before the COVID-19 pandemic, during about 2011-2019, CD4+ T cells were taken from unexposed donors. Naive and memory CD4+ T cells were separated from cryopreserved PBMCs. Uncultured naive and memory CD4+ T cells supplied DNA for deep TCR-beta sequencing. Data came from immunoSEQ multiplex PCR; TCRdb stores just in-frame clones and leaves some out. In the table there are under 70,000 clones, roughly 90% of which are singletons. CDR1 is KGHSH, CDR2 LQKENI, per germline. The trim removed 5 bases at V and 5 bases at J, leaving 5 bases unmatched. There are 14 residues in the CDR3. This clone was observed a single time.

The sequence was obtained from a human donor in good health. The chain uses TRBV18 and TRBJ1-1, with 10 bases that match TRBD1. The sample comprised memory CD4+ T cells from PBMCs. CDR3 nucleotides: TGTGCCAGCTCATCATCGGGACAGGGGACTGAAGCTTTCTTT. Translating gives CASSSSGQGTEAFF.